This entry lists 3 T cell receptor beta chains sequenced from one sample in a study of molecular identifiers for immune sequencing clone quantification. Via MiXCR, TCRdb re-called the PCR reads, giving one row per CDR3 protein. Among around 460,000 distinct CDR3 sequences listed, around 25% were seen once. The material sequenced was naive CD8+ T cells from blood, with Jurkat cell RNA spiked in. The sample's subset: FACS-sorted CD8+CD4-CCR7+CD45RA+ naive T cells. These receptors all come from a human donor in good health. Some libraries in this study had Jurkat cell RNA spiked in.

This clonotype was counted between two and nine times. The chain is built from TRBV4-2 and TRBJ2-7, with a tentative D call TRBD2 (5 bases). Trimming left V 0 bases short and J 2 bases short, with 11 bases between. CDR1 and CDR2 (germline): LGHNA, YNFKEQ. CDR3 length: 15 residues. The CDR3 bases are TGTGCCAGCAGCCAAGAGGGTGGGAGTGCCTACGAGCAGTACTTC. This gives the protein CASSQEGGSAYEQYF.

A few counts support this clonotype. This chain uses TRBV4-1 with TRBJ1-1; no clear D. The CDR3 contains 14 residues. Per the germline V gene, CDR1 is MGHRA and CDR2 is YSYEKL. Trimming removed 3 bases at V and 5 bases at J, with 13 bases between. CDR3 in DNA: TGCGCCAGCAGCCACCGAGACTTGGGTACTGAAGCTTTCTTT. Its translation: CASSHRDLGTEAFF.

This clonotype was counted ten times or more. The V and J genes are TRBV4-2 and TRBJ2-7; 7 nucleotides align to TRBD1. Germline loops: CDR1 LGHNA, CDR2 YNFKEQ. CDR3 length: 16 residues. Trimming took 0 bases from V and 0 from J; bases not matched to a gene: 5. The DNA of the CDR3 is TGTGCCAGCAGCCAAGAGCCACAGGGGTTCTCCTACGAGCAGTACTTC. Translating it yields CASSQEPQGFSYEQYF.